This T cell receptor (beta chain) appears in the sequencing data of a study of CD8 T cells in Susac syndrome. Study observations and caveats: Only a relatively small number of individuals were included in the TCR sequencing and HLA analysis.

Sequencing targeted TCR beta in T cells from blood (CD8+ and CD4+). TEMRA cells underwent FACS enrichment and CD8+ and CD4+ T cells underwent negative isolation. Looked up from germline, CDR1 is SGHAT and CDR2 is FQNNGV. The CDR3 runs 15 residues. V lost 5 bases and J lost 1, with 14 bases in between. Details on this clonotype: Its target is not known.

Random hexamers were used to reverse transcribe about 0.5 to 1 ug of RNA. The amplification used immunoSEQ multiplex PCR on TCR beta CDR3; it spanned 54 Vbeta and 13 Jbeta. Each CDR3 protein is one row after TCRdb ran MiXCR on the immunoSEQ multiplex PCR reads. This repertoire shows 330,000 or so distinct CDR3 sequences, over 75% found once; its top ten account for about 0.22%. Sequenced input: CD8+ T cells from PBMCs. This chain connects TRBV11-2 to TRBJ1-1; D call uncertain. The TCR was taken from a human donor with multiple sclerosis. In nucleotides, the CDR3 is TGTGCCAGCAGCCCCCCCGGGTGGACGAACACTGAAGCTTTCTTT. As protein: CASSPPGWTNTEAFF. The complete variable domain, with remaining parts taken from reference TRBV11-2 and TRBJ1-1, reads EAGVAQSPRYKIIEKRQSVAFWCNPISGHATLYWYQQILGQGPKLLIQFQNNGVVDDSQLPKDRFSAERLKGVDSTLKIQPAKLEDSAVYLCASSPPGWTNTEAFFGQGTRLTVV.